This T cell receptor (beta chain) was recovered during a study of blood T cell repertoires in COVID-19. Whole-study context: Donors in the United States, Italy and Spain gave samples during acute or convalescent COVID-19. PBMCs, B-cell-depleted T cells, or T cells provided the cDNA or gDNA that made up the material.

Per the original data handling: The authors estimated nucleated cell counts from reference gene primer amplification. Assay: immunoSEQ multiplex PCR; the TCRdb copy retains only in-frame clones and omits some. V and J calls plus clone size are reproduced from that table; the DNA served to infer D and trimming. The sample shows almost 250,000 clones, roughly 86% of them seen only once. CDR1 and CDR2 from the germline V gene are LNHDA and SQIVND (reference sequence). This CDR3 region has 14 residues. Trimming shortened V by 4 bases and J by 0 bases, and 6 bases separated the two germline ends. The V call is TRBV19, the J call TRBJ2-2, with D perhaps TRBD1 (5 bases). The receptor was derived from a woman between 55 and 75 years old who had recovered from COVID-19. The sequenced sample consisted of peripheral blood. The chain's CDR3 is CASSTQANTGELFF. For the CDR3, the DNA is TGTGCCAGTAGTACACAGGCGAACACCGGGGAGCTGTTTTTT. Together with reference TRBV19 and TRBJ2-2, the CDR3 gives the full variable domain: DGGITQSPKYLFRKEGQNVTLSCEQNLNHDAMYWYRQDPGQGLRLIYYSQIVNDFQKGDIAEGYSVSREKKESFPLTVTSAQKNPTAFYLCASSTQANTGELFFGEGSRLTVL.